The rows below give T cell receptor beta chains drawn from one sample of a study of T cell repertoires and HLA-DP antigens. Their antigen targets remain unknown. Profiled with immunoSEQ multiplex PCR; TCRdb holds only in-frame clones, not every one. The sample has some 89,000 clones; roughly 86% are singletons. Sequenced: CD4+ T cells from PBMCs. The receptors originated from a man aged 45-65 years in good health and CMV-seronegative. CDR3s include the opening cysteine and the closing phenylalanine or tryptophan. The order of the fields is J gene, V gene, CDR3 protein.

TRBJ2-2	TRBV7-2	CASSLDLTGAGELFF
TRBJ2-7	TRBV7-9	CASSPRPGLAEVKRNEQYF
TRBJ2-2	TRBV28	CASSLLDRPTGELFF
TRBJ1-1	TRBV4-3	CASSQDAAGGVNTEAFF
TRBJ2-7	TRBV10-3	CAISDPSGSGSSYEQYF
TRBJ2-3	TRBV28	CASSPSGSEDTQYF
TRBJ2-1	TRBV2	CASSEGQGYNEQFF
TRBJ2-5	TRBV25-1	CASSEWKGRGETQYF
TRBJ2-3	TRBV7-3	CASSLNGYETTDTQYF
TRBJ1-5	TRBV6-1	CASSLRGGNQPQHF
TRBJ1-1	TRBV7-2	CASSLAGLNTEAFF
TRBJ1-3	TRBV4-2	CASRRDSGSGNTIYF
TRBJ2-7	TRBV7-9	CASSHQTSGRYEQYF
TRBJ2-5	TRBV11-2	CASSREQGYPRETQYF
TRBJ2-1	TRBV6-5	CANSGPTGEQFF
TRBJ2-5	TRBV19	CASSIEGLGETQYF
TRBJ2-1	TRBV19	CASSISGGRAINEQFF
TRBJ2-1	TRBV6-1	CAIASSGSYNEQFF
TRBJ2-1	TRBV7-2	CASSSGTGGYNEQFF
TRBJ2-3	TRBV5-1	CASSSNPTGSSTDTQYF
TRBJ2-7	TRBV14	CASRAGRRGEQYF
TRBJ2-3	TRBV5-4	CASSSRGAGTDTQYF
TRBJ2-1	TRBV9	CASSVVRTSGGAYEQFF
TRBJ2-7	TRBV23-1	CASSQSLTTYEQYF
TRBJ2-3	TRBV5-1	CASSNRGPTDTQYF
TRBJ2-7	TRBV2	CASSEGRLKSSYEQYF
TRBJ2-3	TRBV12-5	CASGLAGRGVSQTDTQYF
TRBJ2-7	TRBV30	CAWSAGSGTYYEQYF
TRBJ1-6	TRBV5-1	CASSPVGQTNSPLHF
TRBJ1-4	TRBV28	CASSPSGGATNEKLFF
TRBJ1-1	TRBV15	CATSRVDLRPGTEAFF
TRBJ2-5	TRBV30	CAWSIAGRGEQYF
TRBJ1-3	TRBV9	CASSVGQATRASGNTIYF
TRBJ1-4	TRBV6-5	CASSYAGDSNEKLFF
TRBJ1-5	TRBV30	CAWSPQGGGGGLFSNQPQHF
TRBJ2-2	TRBV11-2	CASSPSLGTGELFF